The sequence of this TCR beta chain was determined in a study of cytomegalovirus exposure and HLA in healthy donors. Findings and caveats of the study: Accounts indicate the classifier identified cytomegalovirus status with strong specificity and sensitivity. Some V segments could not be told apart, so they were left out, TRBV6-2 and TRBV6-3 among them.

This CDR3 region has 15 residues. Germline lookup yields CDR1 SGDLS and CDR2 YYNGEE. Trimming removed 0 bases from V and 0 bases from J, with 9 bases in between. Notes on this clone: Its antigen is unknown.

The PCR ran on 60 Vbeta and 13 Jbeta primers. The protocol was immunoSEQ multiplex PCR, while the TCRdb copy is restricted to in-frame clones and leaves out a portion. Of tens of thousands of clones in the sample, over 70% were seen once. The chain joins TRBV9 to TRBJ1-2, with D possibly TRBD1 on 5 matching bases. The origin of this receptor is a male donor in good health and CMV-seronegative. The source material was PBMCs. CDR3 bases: TGTGCCAGCAGCGTAGAGGACACCTCTAACTATGGCTACACCTTC. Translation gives CASSVEDTSNYGYTF.